This T cell receptor beta chain derives from a study of vaccination and CD4 T cells after COVID-19. Researchers used the Oncomine TCR Beta short-read assay to sequence DNA from cultured CD4+ T cells. MiXCR was run by TCRdb on the PCR reads, yielding one entry per CDR3 protein. The repertoire holds about 15,000 distinct CDR3 sequences, roughly 62% seen once, with about 5% in the top ten. Remarks on this clonotype: Its antigen is not known.

This CDR3 has 15 amino acids. In germline, CDR1 is DFQATT, CDR2 SNEGSKA (reference sequence). With 1 base removed from V and 5 bases from J, the gap between germline ends came to 17 bases. Noted treatment: approximately nine-day PBMC culture with coronavirus spike peptide pools or control peptides (ViraFEST assay). This material consisted of CD4+ T cells from blood, cultured in vitro, taken after SARS-CoV-2 vaccination. The origin of this receptor is a human donor who had recovered from COVID-19. This chain connects TRBV20-1 to TRBJ2-5; D perhaps matches TRBD1 (6 bases). The CDR3 reads CSARVGHWGRETQYF. CDR3 sequence (DNA): TGCAGTGCTAGAGTAGGCCATTGGGGGCGGGAGACCCAGTACTTC.